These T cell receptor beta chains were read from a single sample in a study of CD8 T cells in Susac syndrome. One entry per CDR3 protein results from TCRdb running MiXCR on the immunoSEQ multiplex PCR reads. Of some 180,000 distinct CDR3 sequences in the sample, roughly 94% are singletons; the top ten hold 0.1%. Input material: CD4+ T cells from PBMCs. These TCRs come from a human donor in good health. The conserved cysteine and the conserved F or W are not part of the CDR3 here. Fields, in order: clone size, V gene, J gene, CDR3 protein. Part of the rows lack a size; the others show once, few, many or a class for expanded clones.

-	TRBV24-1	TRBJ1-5	ATSEGGYSNQPQH
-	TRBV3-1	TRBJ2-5	ASSQGGSQETQY
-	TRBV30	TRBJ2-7	AWRVISGNSYEQY
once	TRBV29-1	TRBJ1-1	SATLGSNTEAF
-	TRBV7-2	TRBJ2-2	ASTGTANTGELF
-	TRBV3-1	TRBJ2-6	ASSLRTGGSGANVLT
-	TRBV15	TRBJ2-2	ATSREGTGELF
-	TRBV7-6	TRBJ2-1	ASSLSGTSPNEQF
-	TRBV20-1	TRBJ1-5	SAGEGVQPQH
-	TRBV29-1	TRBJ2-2	SVEGRESNTGELF
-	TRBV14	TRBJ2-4	ASSSRQFGVAKNIQY
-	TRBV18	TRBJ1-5	ASPPDDNQPQH
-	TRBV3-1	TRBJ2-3	ASSQVRPTSTDTQY
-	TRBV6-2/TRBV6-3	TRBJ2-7	ASTDRDQVAGEQY
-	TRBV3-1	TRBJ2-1	ASSRWDNPGTGSF
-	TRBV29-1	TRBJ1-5	SVYRTGKGEPQH
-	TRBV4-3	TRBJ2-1	ASSQDPPGTRDNEQF
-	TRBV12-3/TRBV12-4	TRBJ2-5	ASSPRTAQY
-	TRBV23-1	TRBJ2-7	ASSQSGGGAESGYEQY
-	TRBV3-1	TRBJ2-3	ASSQAHGPTDTQY
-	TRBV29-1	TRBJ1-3	SVEEGQRAFGNTIY
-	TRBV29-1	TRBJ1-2	SVSYDRGSNGYT
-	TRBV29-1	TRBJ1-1	SGGTEAF
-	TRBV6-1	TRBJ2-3	AGRKGARTDTQY
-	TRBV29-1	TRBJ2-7	SARQSSYEQY
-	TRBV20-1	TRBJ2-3	SVSLLLAGETTDTQY
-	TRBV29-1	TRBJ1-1	SVLTGNTEAF
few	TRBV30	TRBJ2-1	AWSRLAGYNEQF
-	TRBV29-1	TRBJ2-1	SVGQPRGEQF
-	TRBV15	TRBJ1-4	AVPTGKNEKLF
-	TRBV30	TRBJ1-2	AWSEFYGYT
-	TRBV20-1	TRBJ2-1	SARDISGSSNEQF
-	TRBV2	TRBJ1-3	ASSLQGSTGNTIY
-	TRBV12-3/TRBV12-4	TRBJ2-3	ASRRSGQGAGDTQY
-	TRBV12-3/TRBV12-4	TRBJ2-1	ASTTSTAQF
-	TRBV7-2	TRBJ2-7	ASSLARDSYEQY
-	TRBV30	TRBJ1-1	AWKDRENTEAF
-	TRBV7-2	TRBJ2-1	ASSFGFTYNEQF
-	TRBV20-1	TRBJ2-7	SARDRVKGANYEQY